Shown below are 25 T cell receptor beta chains from a single sample sequenced in a study of identifying expanded T cells in peripheral blood. The assay was immunoSEQ multiplex PCR, and TCRdb's table has in-frame clones only and misses some. The sample has around 78,000 clones; roughly 86% are singletons. The sequenced sample was blood. The receptors derive from a person aged 18 to 75 in good health.

V is TRBV28 and J is TRBJ2-5; possible D gene TRBD1, 6 bases. The CDR3 extends over 14 amino acids. V gave up 6 bases and J gave up 8 bases, with 19 bases separating them. Germline V gene data show CDR1 as MDHEN and CDR2 as SYDVKM. CDR3 nucleotide sequence: TGTGCCAGCAGCCGGACAGTGGGAGAGGGCACCCAGTACTTC. This translates into CASSRTVGEGTQYF. Variable domain in full (rest from reference TRBV28 and TRBJ2-5): DVKVTQSSRYLVKRTGEKVFLECVQDMDHENMFWYRQDPGLGLRLIYFSYDVKMKEKGDIPEGYSVSREKKERFSLILESASTNQTSMYLCASSRTVGEGTQYFGPGTRLLVL.

The V call is TRBV7-2, the J call TRBJ2-2; no definite D call. This CDR3 has 12 residues. Germline values: CDR1 SGHTA, CDR2 FQGNSA. V dropped 6 bases and J dropped 2 bases, with 4 bases sitting between them. The CDR3 DNA reads as TGTGCCAGCAGTCTTAACACCGGGGAGCTGTTTTTT. Its protein product is CASSLNTGELFF.

Regarding this clone: One end of the junction fails to match germline, which may point to a read error. The chain couples TRBV9 to TRBJ2-7; a possible D gene is TRBD1 (6 bases). This CDR3 has 19 amino acids. Germline assignment: CDR1 SGDLS and CDR2 YYNGEE. CDR3 loop: CASSSSPGRLTGTSHEQYF. The CDR3 nucleotides are TGTGCCAGCAGCTCATCCCCCGGCCGCCTCACAGGGACCTCCCACGAGCAGTACTTC.

The gene calls are TRBV7-3 and TRBJ2-5, with 7 bases identical to TRBD1. The CDR3 spans 15 residues. V lost 1 base, J lost 2 bases, and 4 bases stayed unmatched. Germline-derived CDR1 and CDR2 are SGHTA and FQGTGA. The CDR3 sequence: CASSLRGQLQETQYF. The CDR3 DNA reads as TGTGCCAGCAGCTTAAGGGGACAGCTACAAGAGACCCAGTACTTC.

This sequence joins TRBV19 and TRBJ2-5; 10 bases agree with TRBD2. This CDR3 is built from 18 residues. The V segment lost 7 bases and the J segment 4 bases; nucleotides outside the gene matches: 18. CDR1 LNHDA and CDR2 SQIVND come from the germline V gene (reference sequence). DNA for the CDR3: TGTGCCAGTACCCGGGAGGCTAGCGGGAGTGGGAGTCGAGAGACCCAGTACTTC. Translation gives CASTREASGSGSRETQYF.

The sample holds a few counts of this clone. The V call is TRBV27, the J call TRBJ2-7; tentatively, D is TRBD1 or TRBD2 (5 bases each). CDR3 length equals 15 residues. Germline CDR1 is MNHEY and CDR2 is SMNVEV (reference sequence). Trimming removed 6 bases at V and 4 bases at J, with 19 bases between. CDR3 loop: CASSHGTDKMYEQYF. CDR3 bases: TGTGCCAGCAGCCACGGGACGGATAAAATGTACGAGCAGTACTTC.

V and J are TRBV28 and TRBJ2-2; 11 bases are shared with TRBD2. Germline V CDR1 and CDR2: MDHEN, SYDVKM. J was trimmed by 6 bases and V by 6 bases; bases with no gene match: 6. CDR3 size: 15 residues. The CDR3 protein is CASSLPLAGAGELFF. In nucleotides, the CDR3 is TGTGCCAGCAGCCTACCACTAGCGGGAGCCGGGGAGCTGTTTTTT.

The chain is built from TRBV5-1 and TRBJ2-7; D is ambiguous. Germline CDR1 reads SGHRS; CDR2 reads YFSETQ. The CDR3 runs to 16 residues. V dropped 4 bases and J dropped 3 bases, with 20 bases sitting between them. In DNA, the CDR3 is TGCGCCAGCAGCCCTCTAGGTAGGCAAACCCTCTACGAGCAGTACTTC. Amino acids: CASSPLGRQTLYEQYF.

The chain recombines TRBV7-3 with TRBJ2-7; 8 nucleotides line up with TRBD2. The CDR3 runs 15 residues. J lost 2 bases, V lost 2 bases, and 5 bases had no gene match. Germline CDR1 SGHTA, CDR2 FQGTGA. In nucleotides, the CDR3 is TGTGCCAGCAGCTTAGCAGCGGGGGCTACCTACGAGCAGTACTTC. Translation gives CASSLAAGATYEQYF.

The CDR3 loop is CASSLGDAAGEQYF. CDR3 nucleotides: TGTGCCAGCAGCTTAGGGGACGCGGCGGGCGAGCAGTACTTC. The J gene is TRBJ2-7, the V gene TRBV5-6, with D possibly called TRBD1 or TRBD2 (5 bases each). V was pared by 2 bases and J by 6 bases, with 15 bases between. CDR3 length equals 14 residues. Germline V gene data show CDR1 as SGHDT and CDR2 as YYEEEE.

Here the CDR3 reads CASSLDVRGGQETQYF. Written as DNA, the CDR3 is TGTGCCAGCAGCTTAGACGTCAGGGGGGGACAAGAGACCCAGTACTTC. This rearrangement joins TRBV7-2 to TRBJ2-5, with D perhaps TRBD1 or TRBD2 (7 bases each). The CDR3 loop spans 16 amino acids. CDR1 SGHTA and CDR2 FQGNSA come from the germline V gene. Between the trimmed V and J ends, which lost 1 base and 2 bases, there was a span of 14 bases.

The rearrangement links TRBV28 to TRBJ1-2; a possible D gene is TRBD1 (5 bases). Per germline, CDR1 MDHEN and CDR2 SYDVKM. Trimming took 6 bases from V and 4 from J, leaving 21 bases between them. CDR3 size: 16 residues. CDR3 loop: CASRVGGPRALYGYTF. The CDR3 DNA follows: TGTGCCAGCAGGGTGGGGGGACCTCGGGCCCTCTATGGCTACACCTTC.

Only a few counts were recorded for this clone. The chain joins TRBV20-1 to TRBJ2-5; D not certain. There are 11 residues in the CDR3. Germline values: CDR1 DFQATT, CDR2 SNEGSKA (reference sequence). The germline V and J ends were trimmed by 2 bases and 4 bases, with 5 bases remaining between them. As DNA, the CDR3 is TGCAGTGCTAGAAGATTAGAGACCCAGTACTTC. Translating gives CSARRLETQYF.

This chain connects TRBV13 to TRBJ1-4; D is unclear. Germline values: CDR1 PRHDT, CDR2 FYEKMQ (reference sequence). V lost 6 bases and J 3 bases, leaving 14 bases between the germline ends. The CDR3 sequence is 15 residues long. The CDR3 sequence is CASSSLGRANEKLFF. CDR3 bases: TGTGCCAGCAGTTCTCTGGGGAGGGCTAATGAAAAACTGTTTTTT.

Only a few counts were recorded for this clone. The chain couples TRBV7-2 to TRBJ1-4; 8 bases are a match to TRBD1. The V gene's germline CDR1 is SGHTA and CDR2 FQGNSA. Trimming cost V 2 bases and J 4 bases; bases outside gene matches: 6. This CDR3 is 16 amino acids long. CDR3 nucleotides: TGTGCCAGCAGCTTACAGACAGGGGCGGGTAATGAAAAACTGTTTTTT. Residues: CASSLQTGAGNEKLFF.

The V call is TRBV6-4, the J call TRBJ1-5, with 8 bases that match TRBD1. The CDR3 runs to 19 residues. Losses at the gene ends were 5 bases for V and 1 base for J; bases not matched to a gene: 16. CDR1 MRHNA and CDR2 SNTAGT come from the germline V gene. CDR3 in DNA: TGTGCCAGCAGTCGAAGAGGGCAGGGGGCAATTGACAGCAATCAGCCCCAGCATTTT. Protein sequence: CASSRRGQGAIDSNQPQHF.

This chain uses TRBV5-1 with TRBJ2-7; D gene uncertain. V was cut by 3 bases and J by 4 bases, with 11 bases left in between. The germline V gene has CDR1 SGHRS and CDR2 YFSETQ. The CDR3 totals 13 residues. As DNA, the CDR3 is TGCGCCAGCAGCTCTGCTGACGGGTACGAGCAGTACTTC. This codes for CASSSADGYEQYF.

The chain is built from TRBV27 and TRBJ2-4, with 10 bases lining up with TRBD1. CDR1 and CDR2 from the germline V gene are MNHEY and SMNVEV (reference sequence). V shed 4 bases and J 6 bases; nucleotides not matched to a gene: 3. CDR3 size: 14 residues. CDR3 coding DNA: TGTGCCAGCAGTTCATGGGACAGGGGAAACATTCAGTACTTC. Amino acids: CASSSWDRGNIQYF.

The chain is built from TRBV2 and TRBJ2-7, with D uncertain. CDR3 length equals 11 residues. The V and J ends lost 6 bases and 1 base respectively, with 4 bases between them. Germline V gives CDR1 SNHLY, CDR2 FYNNEI. CDR3 region: CASRASYEQYF. The CDR3 DNA is TGTGCCAGCAGGGCGTCCTACGAGCAGTACTTC. Full variable domain (outside the CDR3, taken from reference TRBV2 and TRBJ2-7): EPEVTQTPSHQVTQMGQEVILRCVPISNHLYFYWYRQILGQKVEFLVSFYNNEISEKSEIFDDQFSVERPDGSNFTLKIRSTKLEDSAMYFCASRASYEQYFGPGTRLTVT.

This chain uses TRBV7-9 with TRBJ1-1; D is ambiguous. Between the trimmed V and J ends, which lost 1 base and 5 bases, there was a span of 8 bases. Germline lookup yields CDR1 SEHNR and CDR2 FQNEAQ (reference sequence). The CDR3 runs to 13 residues. CDR3 DNA: TGTGCCAGCAGCTTAGAAGCGGGAACTGAAGCTTTCTTT. It translates to CASSLEAGTEAFF.

The genes are TRBV4-1 and TRBJ1-2; possible D gene TRBD1, 5 bases. Germline V gene data show CDR1 as MGHRA and CDR2 as YSYEKL. V gave up 1 base and J gave up 3 bases, with 24 bases separating them. The CDR3 loop spans 19 amino acids. CDR3 DNA: TGCGCCAGCAGCCAAGTTGTTCGCAGGGAAGAAGGAGGAGACTATGGCTACACCTTC. Protein product: CASSQVVRREEGGDYGYTF.

This clone was counted once. The gene calls are TRBV5-6 and TRBJ2-1; the match to TRBD2 covers 7 bases. V lost 0 bases and J lost 3; bases outside the gene matches: 3. CDR3 size: 15 residues. The germline V gene encodes CDR1 SGHDT and CDR2 YYEEEE. DNA for the CDR3: TGTGCCAGCAGCTTGGTTGGGAGGGGCTACAATGAGCAGTTCTTC. This gives the protein CASSLVGRGYNEQFF.

This chain joins TRBV19 and TRBJ2-7; 8 bases are shared with TRBD1. Trimming at V came to 1 base and at J to 6 bases, leaving 8 bases not matched to a gene. The CDR3 length is 15 residues. CDR1 LNHDA and CDR2 SQIVND come from the germline V gene (reference sequence). CDR3 DNA sequence: TGTGCCAGTAGTATAGTCCCAGGGGGCTATTCCGAGCAGTACTTC. Protein: CASSIVPGGYSEQYF.

The rearrangement uses TRBV28 and TRBJ2-1; possible D gene TRBD2, 6 bases. V lost 6 bases and J 7 bases, leaving 19 bases between the germline ends. There are 15 residues in the CDR3. Per the germline V gene, CDR1 is MDHEN and CDR2 is SYDVKM. The CDR3, as DNA: TGTGCCAGCAGGGAATCGACGGGAGCGGTGAATGAGCAGTTCTTC. This codes for CASRESTGAVNEQFF.

The rearrangement joins TRBV7-8 to TRBJ1-4; D possibly corresponds to TRBD1 (5 bases). Germline CDR1 is SGHVS and CDR2 is FQNEAQ. With 6 bases removed from V and 8 bases from J, the gap between germline ends came to 7 bases. The CDR3 is 11 residues long. This CDR3 reads CASRRDEKLFF. The CDR3, as DNA: TGTGCCAGCAGGCGGGACGAAAAACTGTTTTTT.